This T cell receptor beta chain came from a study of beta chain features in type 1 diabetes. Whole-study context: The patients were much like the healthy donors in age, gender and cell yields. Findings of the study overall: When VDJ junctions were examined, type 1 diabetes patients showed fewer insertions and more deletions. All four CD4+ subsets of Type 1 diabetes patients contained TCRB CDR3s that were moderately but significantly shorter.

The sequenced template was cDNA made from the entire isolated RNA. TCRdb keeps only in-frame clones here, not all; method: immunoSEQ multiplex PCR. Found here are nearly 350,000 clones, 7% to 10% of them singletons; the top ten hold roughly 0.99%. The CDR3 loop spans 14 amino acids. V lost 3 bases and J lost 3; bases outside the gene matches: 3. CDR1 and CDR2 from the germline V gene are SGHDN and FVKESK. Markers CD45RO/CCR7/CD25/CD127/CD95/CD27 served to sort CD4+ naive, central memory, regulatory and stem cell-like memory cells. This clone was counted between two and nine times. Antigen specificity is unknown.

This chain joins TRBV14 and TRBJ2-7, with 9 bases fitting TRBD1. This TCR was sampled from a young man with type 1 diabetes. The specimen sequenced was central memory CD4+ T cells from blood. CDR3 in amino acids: CASSQLDRGYEQYF. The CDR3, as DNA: TGTGCCAGCAGCCAGCTGGACAGGGGCTACGAGCAGTACTTC.